The clone carrying this TCR beta chain has a handful of counts. Described time point: newly diagnosed GD, antithyroid drugs for less than 3 months. The TCR library was prepared using RNA isolated from PBMCs. These data come from a study of regulatory T cells in long-lasting Graves disease. J lost 2 bases, V lost 1 base, and 10 bases had no gene match. This CDR3 has 17 residues. Germline values: CDR1 SGHAT, CDR2 FQNNGV. Relying on iRepertoire HTBI primers and Arm-PCR of CDR3 regions, the team built TCR beta libraries. Each CDR3 protein is one row after TCRdb ran MiXCR on the multiplex PCR reads. The sample yields about 540,000 distinct CDR3 sequences, approximately 13% seen once. The sample was also reused in another study, on T cells in Graves' hyperthyroidism and ophthalmopathy.

This sequence joins TRBV11-2 and TRBJ2-7; 8 nucleotides match TRBD2. The clonotype was recovered from a man aged 30 to 45 with Graves disease. The sample was peripheral blood mononuclear cells (PBMCs), taken at new diagnosis, from a patient treated with antithyroid drugs. CDR3 loop: CASSLARWREAPYEQYF. The CDR3 coding sequence is TGTGCCAGCAGCTTAGCGAGGTGGCGGGAGGCCCCCTACGAGCAGTACTTC.